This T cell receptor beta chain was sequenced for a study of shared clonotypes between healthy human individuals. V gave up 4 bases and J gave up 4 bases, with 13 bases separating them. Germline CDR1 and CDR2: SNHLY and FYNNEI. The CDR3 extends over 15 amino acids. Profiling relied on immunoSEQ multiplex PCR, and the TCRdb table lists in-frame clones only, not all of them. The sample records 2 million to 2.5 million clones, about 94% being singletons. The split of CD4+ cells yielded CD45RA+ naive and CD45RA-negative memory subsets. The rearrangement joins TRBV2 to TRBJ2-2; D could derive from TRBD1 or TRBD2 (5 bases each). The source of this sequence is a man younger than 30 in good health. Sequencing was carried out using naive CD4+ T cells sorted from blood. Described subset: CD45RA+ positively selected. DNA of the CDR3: TGTGCCAGCAGTGTGAGGGGAGCCTCCACCGGGGAGCTGTTTTTT. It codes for CASSVRGASTGELFF.